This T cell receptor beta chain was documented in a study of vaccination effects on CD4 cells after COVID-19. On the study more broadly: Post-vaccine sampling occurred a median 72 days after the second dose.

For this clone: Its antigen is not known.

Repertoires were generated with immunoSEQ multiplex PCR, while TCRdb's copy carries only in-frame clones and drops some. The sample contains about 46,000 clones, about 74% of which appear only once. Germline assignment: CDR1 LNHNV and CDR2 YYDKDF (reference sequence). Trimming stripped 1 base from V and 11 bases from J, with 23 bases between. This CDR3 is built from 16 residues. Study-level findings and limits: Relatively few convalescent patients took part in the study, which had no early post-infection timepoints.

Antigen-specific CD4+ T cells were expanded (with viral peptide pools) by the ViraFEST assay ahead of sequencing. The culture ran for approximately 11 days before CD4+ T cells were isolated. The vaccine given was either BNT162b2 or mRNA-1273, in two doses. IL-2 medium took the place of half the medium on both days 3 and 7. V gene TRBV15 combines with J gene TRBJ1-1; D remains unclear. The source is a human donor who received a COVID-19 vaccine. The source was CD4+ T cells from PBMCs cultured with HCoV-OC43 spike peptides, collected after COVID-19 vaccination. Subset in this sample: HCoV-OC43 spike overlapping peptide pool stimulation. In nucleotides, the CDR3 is TGTGCCACCAGCAGAGCCCCGGTCGCGGGAATCCGGTCGGCTTTCTTT. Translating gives CATSRAPVAGIRSAFF.